This TCR beta chain was identified during a study of blood T cell repertoires in COVID-19. Resolution of symptoms, clearance, or two negative PCRs was present in recovered Cohort 3 donors. This clone has more than one count but fewer than ten. Sequencing used immunoSEQ multiplex PCR; TCRdb keeps in-frame clones, though not all of them. The sample shows about 220,000 clones, about 87% of them seen only once. Per the germline V gene, CDR1 is MNHEY and CDR2 is SMNVEV (reference sequence). CDR3 length: 15 amino acids. V shed 5 bases and J 2 bases; nucleotides not matched to a gene: 7. Sequenced sample: PBMCs or T cells enriched from blood (not recorded which). The clonotype was recovered from a woman under 40 who had recovered from COVID-19. The V call is TRBV27, the J call TRBJ2-7, with 9 bases fitting TRBD1. The CDR3 loop is CASSLRGTGTYEQYF. The CDR3 region has the DNA TGTGCCAGCAGTCTCCGTGGGACAGGGACCTACGAGCAGTACTTC.